These 17 T cell receptor beta chains share one sample of origin, sequenced in a study of tumor-infiltrating lymphocytes in oesophageal squamous cell carcinoma. TCRdb re-analysed the PCR reads in MiXCR, keeping a single row per CDR3 protein. This sample carries 9,000 or so distinct CDR3 sequences, 66% of them seen once, and the ten largest clones take roughly 38%. Sequenced material: esophageal tumor tissue. The receptors shown here come from a female donor with esophageal squamous cell carcinoma.

This chain connects TRBV6-1 to TRBJ2-1; possibly TRBD2 for D (6 bases). Matching the DNA end better, TRBJ2-7 makes the J call doubtful. CDR3 size: 15 residues. In germline, CDR1 is MNHNS, CDR2 SASEGT. CDR3 sequence (DNA): TGTGCCAGCAGCGACCCCGGGACTCTTCCCTACGAGCAGTACTTC. Residues: CASSDPGTLPYEQYF.

The V gene is TRBV10-3, the J gene TRBJ1-6; D might be TRBD1 (6 bases). V was trimmed by 3 bases and J by 7 bases, leaving 10 bases between them. The CDR3 has 14 residues. Germline V gives CDR1 ENHRY, CDR2 SYGVKD. The chain's CDR3 is CAISEGQINSPLHF. CDR3 in DNA: TGTGCCATCAGTGAAGGACAGATCAATTCACCCCTCCACTTT.

J is TRBJ2-1 and V is TRBV12-3 or TRBV12-4; D might be TRBD1 or TRBD2, each matching 5 bases. V was pared by 6 bases and J by 6 bases, with 21 bases between. CDR3 length: 16 residues. CDR3 DNA sequence: TGTGCCAGCAGCCCAATCCGGGATTGGGGGTTCAATGAGCAGTTCTTC. It encodes CASSPIRDWGFNEQFF.

Regarding this clonotype: The junction departs from the called germline gene at one end, perhaps through a read error. The CDR3 DNA sequence: TGTGCCAGCAGTTACTCAGGCGTGGACTCCTATAATTCACCCCTCCACTTC. Its translation: CASSYSGVDSYNSPLHF. The chain employs TRBV6-6 and TRBJ1-6; unclear D gene. The CDR3 totals 17 residues. The germline V gene encodes CDR1 MNHNY and CDR2 SVGAGI (reference sequence).

This clonotype was found many times. The rearrangement links TRBV7-2 to TRBJ2-1; 7 nucleotides align to TRBD2. J gave up 7 bases and V 2 bases, and 11 bases lay outside the gene matches. The CDR3 extends over 16 amino acids. Germline lookup yields CDR1 SGHTA and CDR2 FQGNSA. CDR3 protein: CASSLPRVVGGNEQFF. CDR3 in DNA: TGTGCCAGCAGCTTACCGCGAGTGGTGGGGGGGAATGAGCAGTTCTTC.

The V gene is TRBV10-3, the J gene TRBJ2-1, with 8 bases identical to TRBD1. The J call may not be correct, given that the DNA end is closer to TRBJ2-7. Germline values: CDR1 ENHRY, CDR2 SYGVKD. The CDR3 is 13 amino acids. CDR3 in amino acids: CATEGQDTYEQYF. CDR3 nucleotide sequence: TGTGCCACGGAGGGACAGGACACCTACGAGCAGTACTTC.

This clonotype appeared a few times. The chain uses TRBV7-3 and TRBJ1-5, with a possible D match to TRBD1 (5 bases). V lost 5 bases and J 5 bases, leaving 16 bases between the germline ends. Germline V gene sequence: CDR1 SGHTA, CDR2 FQGTGA. The CDR3 is 15 residues long. The CDR3 DNA is TGTGCCAGCAGCCCCCGACACAGGAGATATCAGCCCCAGCATTTT. Encoded protein: CASSPRHRRYQPQHF.

V and J are TRBV7-6 and TRBJ2-3; D is perhaps TRBD1 or TRBD2 (5 bases each). V was shortened by 0 bases and J by 5 bases, with 6 bases between the two germline ends. CDR3 size: 13 residues. CDR1 and CDR2 from the germline V gene are SGHVS and FNYEAQ. The CDR3 sequence is CASSLARGDTQYF. DNA of the CDR3: TGTGCCAGCAGCTTAGCGAGGGGAGATACGCAGTATTTT.

To note about this clonotype: At one end the junction does not follow the germline gene, possibly because of a read error. V and J are TRBV14 and TRBJ1-6; TRBD1 might be the D (5 bases). The CDR3 consists of 15 residues. CDR1 is SGHDN, CDR2 FVKESK, per germline. Written as DNA, the CDR3 is TGTGCCAGCAGCCATGGGACTTCTACCTACTACGAGCAGTACTTT. It is translated as CASSHGTSTYYEQYF.

This clonotype was seen a handful of times. The rearrangement uses TRBV7-2 and TRBJ2-7, with unresolved D. Trimming took 2 bases from V and 7 from J, leaving 12 bases between them. This CDR3 has 13 residues. From germline, CDR1 is SGHTA and CDR2 FQGNSA. As DNA, the CDR3 is TGTGCCAGCAGCTTACGGCCTGAATGGGAGCAGTACTTC. Its protein product is CASSLRPEWEQYF.

This clonotype was counted only a few times. This chain links TRBV7-2 with TRBJ2-3; D not certain. The germline V gene encodes CDR1 SGHTA and CDR2 FQGNSA. Trimming shortened V by 4 bases and J by 3 bases, and 8 bases separated the two germline ends. The CDR3 consists of 13 residues. This chain's CDR3 is CASSWDVTDTQYF. The CDR3 coding sequence is TGTGCCAGCAGCTGGGATGTGACAGATACGCAGTATTTT.

The V call is TRBV7-6, the J call TRBJ2-1; D possibly corresponds to TRBD1 (6 bases). The end of the DNA fits TRBJ2-7 better, so the J call may be wrong. The CDR3 extends over 15 amino acids. Per germline, CDR1 SGHVS and CDR2 FNYEAQ. The CDR3 loop is CASSGEGGSNYEQYF. The DNA of the CDR3 is TGTGCCAGCAGCGGCGAAGGGGGTAGTAACTACGAGCAGTACTTC.

V is TRBV4-2 and J is TRBJ2-5; 9 nucleotides align to TRBD2. The J call may be incorrect, as the DNA end agrees better with TRBJ2-1. This CDR3 is built from 16 residues. Germline lookup yields CDR1 LGHNA and CDR2 YNFKEQ. CDR3 region: CASSQVLAGPPDEQFF. CDR3 coding DNA: TGTGCCAGCAGCCAAGTTCTAGCGGGGCCTCCGGATGAGCAGTTCTTC.

This clonotype has a single count. This CDR3 is missing its conserved last phenylalanine or tryptophan, likely due to a read error. V is TRBV7-3 and J is TRBJ2-1, with TRBD2 matching 14 bases. The J call may be wrong; the DNA end is better matched by TRBJ2-5. Germline values: CDR1 SGHTA, CDR2 FQGTGA. The CDR3 has 14 amino acids. CDR3 sequence: CASSRLAGGGTQYL. The CDR3 region has the DNA TGTGCCAGCAGCCGACTAGCGGGAGGGGGGACCCAGTACCTC.

J is TRBJ2-4 and V is TRBV5-1, with TRBD2 as a possible D gene (5 bases). Near its end, the DNA agrees better with TRBJ2-1, so the J call may be wrong. The germline gives CDR1 SGHRS, CDR2 YFSETQ. The CDR3 length is 14 residues. The CDR3 DNA sequence: TGCGCCAGCGCTATGGACGAGGGATACAATGAGCAGTTCTTC. Its translation: CASAMDEGYNEQFF.

The sample holds one count of this clonotype. V gene TRBV12-3 or TRBV12-4 combines with J gene TRBJ1-5; possible D gene TRBD1, 6 bases. V dropped 5 bases and J dropped 2 bases, with 16 bases sitting between them. The CDR3 covers 16 residues. The CDR3 region has the DNA TGTGCCAGCAGTCCCCTAGGGGCAGGGGGCAATCAGCCCCAGCATTTT. Translation: CASSPLGAGGNQPQHF.

The rearrangement joins TRBV7-2 to TRBJ2-4, with 10 bases that match TRBD1. The J call is doubtful: the DNA matches TRBJ2-5 better. Germline V CDR1 and CDR2: SGHTA, FQGNSA. The CDR3 covers 16 residues. CDR3 sequence reads: CASSLGDRGYQETQYF. The CDR3, as DNA: TGTGCCAGCAGCTTAGGGGACAGGGGATACCAAGAGACCCAGTACTTC.